This TCR beta chain was recovered during a study of T cells in Graves' hyperthyroidism and ophthalmopathy (dated by TCRdb to between 2018 and 2021). As for the study more broadly: Peripheral blood samples were taken at initial diagnosis, before any treatment was given. TCR V-J signatures able to tell the groups apart were searched for in a discovery cohort of 100 patients, of whom more than 40 had Graves' ophthalmopathy and 55 to 60 had stable Graves' hyperthyroidism. An independent validation cohort of some 18 hyperthyroidism patients and approximately 15 patients who later progressed to ophthalmopathy tested prospective prediction of ophthalmopathy. The approximately 97 discovery patients were randomly divided into training and test sets at a 7:3 ratio. The study also compared thyroid tissue and blood T-cell repertoires from five or six Graves' hyperthyroidism patients. After sampling, hyperthyroidism patients received methimazole starting at 30 mg daily, and ophthalmopathy patients received high-dose intravenous methylprednisolone. TCR Vbeta CDR3 sequencing of 120 to 150 peripheral blood samples (43 ophthalmopathy, 75 to 85 hyperthyroidism and some 17 progressor patients) is reported in the paper.

Of note for this clonotype: Its antigen remains undetermined. No base quality values were provided; no much bigger clone lies one nucleotide off.

The CDR3, from cysteine to phenylalanine, totals 14 residues. The CDR3 DNA has 42 bases and is translated from base 1. V is clipped by 1 base and J by 5 bases, and the sequence between their germline boundaries is 11 bases long. CDR1 KGHDR and CDR2 SFDVKD are derived from the germline V gene. Points the paper makes about the study in general: In validation, the model predicted progression to ophthalmopathy with 60% to 71% sensitivity and about 72% specificity, a median of 6.5 months before onset. A model built on a 13 V-J signature distinguished ophthalmopathy from stable hyperthyroidism, reaching 85% to 90% sensitivity and approximately 83% specificity in cross-validation and 80%/75% in testing. Most expanded thyroid clonotypes (frequency above 0.001) were also detected in blood, suggesting blood repertoires may reflect thyroid immune responses. No statistical method was used to set the sample size in advance, and investigators knew the group allocation.

Moderately to severely active disease, a Clinical Activity Score of at least 3, a NOSPECS grade of at least 4, and a duration under 3 months were present in ophthalmopathy patients. Exclusion was applied to patients with uncontrolled infections, other autoimmune diseases, pregnancy or lactation. Clinical symptoms, serum thyroxine and TRAb, thyroid ultrasound, and orbital computed tomography formed the basis for the diagnoses. Ficoll-Paque density gradient centrifugation was used to isolate PBMCs from approximately 11 ml of fresh peripheral blood. Total RNA was extracted using Trizol reagent, and RNA quality was assessed on an Agilent 2100 Bioanalyzer. Amplification of TCR beta CDR3 regions was carried out from RNA transcripts. For the first round of RT-PCR on the TCR CDR3, the HTBI primer set was used together with the Qiagen OneStep RT-PCR kit. Libraries were constructed in a second round of multiplex PCR, after which size selection and purification were carried out. Paired-end sequencing of the libraries was performed with 100 bp reads on an Illumina HiSeq2000. Per the original workflow: SOAPnuke was used to process the raw data, throwing out any read that contained adapters or uncalled bases, had a mean Phred below 15, or lacked an exact constant-primer or identifier match. COPE v1.2.5 was used to merge high-quality paired reads, and clonotypes were defined as unique nucleotide sequences. MiTCR v1.1 was used to align the clonotypes against IMGT TRBV, TRBD and TRBJ reference segments. Analysis was restricted to V-J combinations with a frequency above 0.0001, which covered about 99% of repertoires. The TCS score was defined as the ratio of F50 (clonal expansion) to E x V (chaos), calculated using BLOSUM62-based TCRdist between CDR3 peptides within each V-J. Welch's t-statistics and random forest reduced 450 to 600 V-J features to under 15, which were used in a naive Bayes classifier (R e1071). TCRdb applied fastp at Q25 and MiXCR to the public reads, then kept only in-frame beta chains. Each CDR3 protein appears once, grouped with its most common genes and DNA. It is TCRdb's table, rather than the study itself, that gives the V and J calls and clone size. In this sample the table shows 500,000 to 600,000 distinct CDR3 sequences, 20% of which occur a single time. Of the sample, over 45% falls within the top ten clones.

In this chain, TRBV24-1 is recombined with TRBJ2-7; the D gene may be TRBD1 or TRBD2, since each aligns over 5 bases. This clonotype was sampled from a man aged 35-49 years with Graves' ophthalmopathy. The sequencing input was blood. Read as DNA, the sequence is TGTGCCACCAGTGATTTAAGGCAGGGAGACGAGCAGTACTTC. Translated, this gives CATSDLRQGDEQYF.